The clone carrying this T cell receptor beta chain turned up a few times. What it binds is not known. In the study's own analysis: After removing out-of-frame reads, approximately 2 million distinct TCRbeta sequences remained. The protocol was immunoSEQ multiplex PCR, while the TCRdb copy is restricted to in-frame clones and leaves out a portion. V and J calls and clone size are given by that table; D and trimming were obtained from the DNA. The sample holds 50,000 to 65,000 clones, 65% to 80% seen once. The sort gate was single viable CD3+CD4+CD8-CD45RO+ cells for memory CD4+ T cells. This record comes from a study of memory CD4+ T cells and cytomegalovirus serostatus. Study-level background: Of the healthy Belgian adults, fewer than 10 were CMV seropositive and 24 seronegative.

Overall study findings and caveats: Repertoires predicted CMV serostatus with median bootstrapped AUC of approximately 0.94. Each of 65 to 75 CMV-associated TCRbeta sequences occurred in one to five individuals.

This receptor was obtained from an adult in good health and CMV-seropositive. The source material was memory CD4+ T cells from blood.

The CDR3: CASRNQGRLSGNTIYF. The DNA for the CDR3 is TGTGCCAGCAGAAACCAGGGGCGTTTGTCTGGAAACACCATATATTTT. This sequence joins TRBV28 and TRBJ1-3; perhaps TRBD1 as D (6 bases). V was trimmed by 6 bases and J by 1 base, leaving 16 bases between them. The CDR3 covers 16 residues. CDR1 MDHEN and CDR2 SYDVKM come from the germline V gene.